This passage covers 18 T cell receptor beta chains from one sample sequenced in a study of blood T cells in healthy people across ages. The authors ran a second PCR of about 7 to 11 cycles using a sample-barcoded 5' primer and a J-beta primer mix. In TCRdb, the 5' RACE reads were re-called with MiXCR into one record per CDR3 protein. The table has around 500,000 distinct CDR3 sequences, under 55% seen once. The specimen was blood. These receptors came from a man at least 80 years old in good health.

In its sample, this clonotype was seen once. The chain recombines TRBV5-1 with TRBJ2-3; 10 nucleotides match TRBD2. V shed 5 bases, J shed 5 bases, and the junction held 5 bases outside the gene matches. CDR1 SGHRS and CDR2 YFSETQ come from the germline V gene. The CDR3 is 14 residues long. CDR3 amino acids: CASRSGGAGDTQYF. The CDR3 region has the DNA TGCGCCAGCAGGAGCGGGGGGGCAGGAGATACGCAGTATTTT.

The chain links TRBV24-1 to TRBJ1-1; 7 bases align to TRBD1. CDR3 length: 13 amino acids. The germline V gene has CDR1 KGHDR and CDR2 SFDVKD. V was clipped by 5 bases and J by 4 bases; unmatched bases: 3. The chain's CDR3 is CATSASGGTEAFF. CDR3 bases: TGTGCCACCAGTGCTTCAGGGGGCACTGAAGCTTTCTTT.

The CDR3 DNA reads as TGTGCCATCAGCTCCCTTGGTGGGAGTTCCTACGAGCAGTACTTC. Translation gives CAISSLGGSSYEQYF. This chain uses TRBV10-3 with TRBJ2-4, with D perhaps TRBD2 (5 bases). The J call is doubtful: the DNA matches TRBJ2-7 better. Germline V lookup: CDR1 ENHRY, CDR2 SYGVKD. The CDR3 loop spans 15 amino acids.

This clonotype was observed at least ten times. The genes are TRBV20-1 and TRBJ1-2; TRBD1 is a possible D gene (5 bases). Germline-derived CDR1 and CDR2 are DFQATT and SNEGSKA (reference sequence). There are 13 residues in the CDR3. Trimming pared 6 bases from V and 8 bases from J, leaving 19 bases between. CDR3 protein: CSAGSGDLRGYTF. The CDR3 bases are TGCAGTGCAGGCAGTGGGGACTTACGGGGCTACACCTTC.

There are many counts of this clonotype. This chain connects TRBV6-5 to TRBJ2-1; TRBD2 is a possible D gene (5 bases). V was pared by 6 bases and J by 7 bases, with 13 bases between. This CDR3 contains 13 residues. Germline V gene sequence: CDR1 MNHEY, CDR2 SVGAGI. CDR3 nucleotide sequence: TGTGCCAGCAGCGGACTCTCTAGGAATGAGCAGTTCTTC. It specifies CASSGLSRNEQFF.

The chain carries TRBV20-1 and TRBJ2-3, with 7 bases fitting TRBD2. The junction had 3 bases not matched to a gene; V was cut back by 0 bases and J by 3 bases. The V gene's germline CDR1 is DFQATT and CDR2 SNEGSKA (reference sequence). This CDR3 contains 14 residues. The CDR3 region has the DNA TGCAGTGCTAGAGAGGGGAGGGCAACAGATACGCAGTATTTT. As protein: CSAREGRATDTQYF.

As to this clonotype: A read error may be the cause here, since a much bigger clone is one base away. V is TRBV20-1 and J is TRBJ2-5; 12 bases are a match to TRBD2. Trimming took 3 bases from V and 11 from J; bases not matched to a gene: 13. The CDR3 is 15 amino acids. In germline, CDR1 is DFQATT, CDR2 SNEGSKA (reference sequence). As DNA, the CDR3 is TGCAGTGCTAGTCGGGCGACTAGCGGGAGTGATGAGCAGTACTTC. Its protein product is CSASRATSGSDEQYF.

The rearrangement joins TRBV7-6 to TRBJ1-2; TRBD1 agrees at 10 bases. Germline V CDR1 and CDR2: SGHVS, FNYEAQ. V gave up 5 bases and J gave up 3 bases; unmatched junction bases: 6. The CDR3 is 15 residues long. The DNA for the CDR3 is TGTGCCAGCAGCCGCATCGGGACAGGGGACTATGGCTACACCTTC. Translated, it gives CASSRIGTGDYGYTF.

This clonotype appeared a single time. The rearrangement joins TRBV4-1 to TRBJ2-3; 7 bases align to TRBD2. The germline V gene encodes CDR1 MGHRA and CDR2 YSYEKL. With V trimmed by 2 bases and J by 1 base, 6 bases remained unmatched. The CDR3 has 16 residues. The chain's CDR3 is CASSQLREFGTDTQYF. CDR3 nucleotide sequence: TGCGCCAGCAGCCAATTGCGGGAGTTTGGCACAGATACGCAGTATTTT.

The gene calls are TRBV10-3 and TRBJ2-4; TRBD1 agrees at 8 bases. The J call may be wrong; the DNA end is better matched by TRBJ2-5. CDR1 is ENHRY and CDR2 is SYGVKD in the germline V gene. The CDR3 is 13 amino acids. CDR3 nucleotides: TGTGCCATCAGCCGGACAGGGTCAGAGACCCAGTACTTC. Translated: CAISRTGSETQYF.

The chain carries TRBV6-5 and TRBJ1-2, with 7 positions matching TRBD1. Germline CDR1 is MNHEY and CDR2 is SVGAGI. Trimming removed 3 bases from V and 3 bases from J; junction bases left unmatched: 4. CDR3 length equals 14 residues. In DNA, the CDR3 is TGTGCCAGCAGTTATGGGAGGGGGCACTATGGCTACACCTTC. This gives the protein CASSYGRGHYGYTF.

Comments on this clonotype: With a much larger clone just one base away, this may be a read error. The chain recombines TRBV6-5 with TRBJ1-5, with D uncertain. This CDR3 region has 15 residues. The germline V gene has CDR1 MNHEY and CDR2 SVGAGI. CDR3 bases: TGTGCCAGCGGATTATCGGGGATGGGCAATCAGTCCCAGCATTTT. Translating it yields CASGLSGMGNQSQHF.

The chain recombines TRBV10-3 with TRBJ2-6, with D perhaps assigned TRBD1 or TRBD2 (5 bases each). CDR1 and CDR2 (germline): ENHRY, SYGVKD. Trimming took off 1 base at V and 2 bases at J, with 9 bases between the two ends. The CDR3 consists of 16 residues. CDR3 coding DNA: TGTGCCATCAGTGAGTGGATGGGGGCTGGGGCCAACGTCCTGACTTTC. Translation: CAISEWMGAGANVLTF.

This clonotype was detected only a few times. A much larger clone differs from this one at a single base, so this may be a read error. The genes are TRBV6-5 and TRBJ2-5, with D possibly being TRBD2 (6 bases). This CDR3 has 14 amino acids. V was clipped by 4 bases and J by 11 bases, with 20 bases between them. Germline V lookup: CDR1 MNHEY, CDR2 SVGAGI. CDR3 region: CASSSEGWGNEQYF. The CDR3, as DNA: TGTGCCAGCAGTTCGGAGGGCTGGGGCAATGAGCAGTACTTC.

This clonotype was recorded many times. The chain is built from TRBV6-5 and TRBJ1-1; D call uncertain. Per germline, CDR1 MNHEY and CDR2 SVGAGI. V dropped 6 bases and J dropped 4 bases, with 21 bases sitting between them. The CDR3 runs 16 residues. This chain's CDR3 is CASRRNPAVASTEAFF. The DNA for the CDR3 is TGTGCCAGCAGACGAAACCCCGCAGTCGCGAGCACTGAAGCTTTCTTT.

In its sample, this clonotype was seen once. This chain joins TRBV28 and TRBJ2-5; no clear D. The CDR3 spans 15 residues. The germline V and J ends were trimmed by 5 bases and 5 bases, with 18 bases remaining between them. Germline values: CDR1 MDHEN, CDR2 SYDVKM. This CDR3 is CASSPPGRPGETQYF. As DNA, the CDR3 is TGTGCCAGCAGTCCCCCTGGACGGCCCGGGGAGACCCAGTACTTC.

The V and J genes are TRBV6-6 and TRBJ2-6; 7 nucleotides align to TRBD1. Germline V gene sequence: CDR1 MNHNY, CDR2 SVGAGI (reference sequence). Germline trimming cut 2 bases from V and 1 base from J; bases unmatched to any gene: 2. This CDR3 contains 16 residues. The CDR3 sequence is CASSYVQGSGANVLTF. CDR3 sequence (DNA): TGTGCCAGCAGTTACGTACAGGGGTCTGGGGCCAACGTCCTGACTTTC.

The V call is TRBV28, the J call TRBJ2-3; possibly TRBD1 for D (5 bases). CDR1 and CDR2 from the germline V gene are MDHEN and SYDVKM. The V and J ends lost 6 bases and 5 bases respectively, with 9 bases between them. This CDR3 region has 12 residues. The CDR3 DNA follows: TGTGCCAGCAGACCCGACAGAGATACGCAGTATTTT. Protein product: CASRPDRDTQYF.